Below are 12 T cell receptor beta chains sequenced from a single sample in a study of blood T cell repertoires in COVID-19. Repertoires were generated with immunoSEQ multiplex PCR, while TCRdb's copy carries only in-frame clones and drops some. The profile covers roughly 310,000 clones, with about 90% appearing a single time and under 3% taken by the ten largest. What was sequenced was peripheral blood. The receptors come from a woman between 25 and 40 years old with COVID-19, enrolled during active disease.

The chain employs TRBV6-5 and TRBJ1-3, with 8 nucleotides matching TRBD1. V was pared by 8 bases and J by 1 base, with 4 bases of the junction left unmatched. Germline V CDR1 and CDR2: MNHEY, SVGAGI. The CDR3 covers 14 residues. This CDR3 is CASWTGRSGNTIYF. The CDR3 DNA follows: TGTGCCAGCTGGACAGGGCGTTCTGGAAACACCATATATTTT.

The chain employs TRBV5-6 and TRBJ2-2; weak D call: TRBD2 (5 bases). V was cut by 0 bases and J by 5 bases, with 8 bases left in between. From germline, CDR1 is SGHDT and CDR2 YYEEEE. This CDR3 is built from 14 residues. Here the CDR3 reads CASSLDTGTGELFF. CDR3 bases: TGTGCCAGCAGCTTGGACACGGGGACCGGGGAGCTGTTTTTT.

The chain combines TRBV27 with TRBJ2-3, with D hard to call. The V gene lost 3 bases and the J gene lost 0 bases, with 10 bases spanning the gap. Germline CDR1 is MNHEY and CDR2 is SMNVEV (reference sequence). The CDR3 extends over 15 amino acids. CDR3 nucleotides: TGTGCCAGCAGTTTTTCAGGCGCTAGCACAGATACGCAGTATTTT. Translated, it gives CASSFSGASTDTQYF.

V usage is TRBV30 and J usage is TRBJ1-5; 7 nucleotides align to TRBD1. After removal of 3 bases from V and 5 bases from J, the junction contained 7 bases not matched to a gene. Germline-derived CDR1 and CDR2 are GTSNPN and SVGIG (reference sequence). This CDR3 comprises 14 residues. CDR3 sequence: CAWSDDREHQPQHF. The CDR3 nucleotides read TGTGCCTGGAGCGACGACAGGGAGCATCAGCCCCAGCATTTT.

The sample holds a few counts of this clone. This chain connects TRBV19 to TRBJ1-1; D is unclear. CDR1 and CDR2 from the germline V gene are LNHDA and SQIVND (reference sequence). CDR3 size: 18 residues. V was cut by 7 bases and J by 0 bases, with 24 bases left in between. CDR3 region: CASTKAGGLRGMNTEAFF. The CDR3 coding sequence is TGTGCCAGTACTAAGGCAGGAGGATTAAGAGGCATGAACACTGAAGCTTTCTTT.

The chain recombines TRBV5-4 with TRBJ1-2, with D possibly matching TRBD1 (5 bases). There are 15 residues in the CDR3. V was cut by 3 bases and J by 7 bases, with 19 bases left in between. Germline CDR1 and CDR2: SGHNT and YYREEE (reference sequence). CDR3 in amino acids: CASSSTTRVTGGYTF. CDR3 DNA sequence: TGTGCCAGCAGCTCCACCACCAGGGTGACGGGTGGCTACACCTTC.

Written as DNA, the CDR3 is TGTGCCAGCAGCCCCCCTGGACAGGGGCCGAACACTGAAGCTTTCTTT. It codes for CASSPPGQGPNTEAFF. The V gene is TRBV9, the J gene TRBJ1-1; TRBD1 agrees at 9 bases. In germline, CDR1 is SGDLS, CDR2 YYNGEE. The CDR3 extends over 16 amino acids. The ends lost 4 bases at V and 1 base at J; junction bases unmatched: 8.

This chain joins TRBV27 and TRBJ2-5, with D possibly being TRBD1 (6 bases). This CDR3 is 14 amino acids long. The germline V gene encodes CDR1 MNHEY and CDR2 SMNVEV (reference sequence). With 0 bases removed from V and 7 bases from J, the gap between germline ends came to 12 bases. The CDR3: CASSLSGRGGTQYF. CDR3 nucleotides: TGTGCCAGCAGTTTATCCGGACGAGGGGGGACCCAGTACTTC.

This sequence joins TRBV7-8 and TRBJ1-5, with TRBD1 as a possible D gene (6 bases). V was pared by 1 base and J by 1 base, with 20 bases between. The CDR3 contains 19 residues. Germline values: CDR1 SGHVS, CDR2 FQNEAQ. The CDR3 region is CASSLGSNRVGASNQPQHF. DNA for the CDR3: TGTGCCAGCAGCTTAGGGAGTAACAGGGTCGGAGCCAGCAATCAGCCCCAGCATTTT.

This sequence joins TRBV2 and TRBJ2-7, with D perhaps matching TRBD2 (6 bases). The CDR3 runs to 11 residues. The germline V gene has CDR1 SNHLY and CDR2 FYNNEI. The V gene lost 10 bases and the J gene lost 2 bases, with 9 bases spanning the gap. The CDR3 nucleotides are TGTGCCATCCGGGAGACCTACGAGCAGTACTTC. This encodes CAIRETYEQYF.

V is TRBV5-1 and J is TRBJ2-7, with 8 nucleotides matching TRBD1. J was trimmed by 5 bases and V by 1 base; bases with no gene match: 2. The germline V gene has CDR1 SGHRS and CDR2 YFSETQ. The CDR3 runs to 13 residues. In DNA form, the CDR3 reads TGCGCCAGCAGCTTGCAGGGGGCGGACGAGCAGTACTTC. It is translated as CASSLQGADEQYF.

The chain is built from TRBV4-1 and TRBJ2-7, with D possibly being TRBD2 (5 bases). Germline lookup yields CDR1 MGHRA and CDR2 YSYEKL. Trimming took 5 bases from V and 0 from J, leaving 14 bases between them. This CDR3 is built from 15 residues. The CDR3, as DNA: TGCGCCAGCAGCTCCCGACTGGGGAGCTCCTACGAGCAGTACTTC. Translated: CASSSRLGSSYEQYF.